This entry lists 21 T cell receptor beta chains sequenced from one sample in a study of radiotherapy plus CTLA-4 blockade in lung cancer. Here immunoSEQ multiplex PCR was the method, and the copy in TCRdb shows in-frame clones only, minus some. This table has approximately 89,000 clones, 78% appearing once. The sequences come from peripheral blood, collected from a patient treated with radiotherapy plus ipilimumab. All receptors derive from a human donor with non-small cell lung cancer who had a partial response to radiotherapy plus ipilimumab. Some clones in this sample may be carry-over from other donors' samples.

The chain recombines TRBV18 with TRBJ1-1; no clear D gene. Trimming removed 6 bases at V and 6 bases at J, with 17 bases between. The CDR3 loop spans 14 amino acids. The germline V gene encodes CDR1 KGHSH and CDR2 LQKENI. The CDR3 DNA reads TGTGCCAGCTCGTTCTCCGTCGGTCCCCCTGAAGCTTTCTTT. This codes for CASSFSVGPPEAFF.

The chain uses TRBV4-2 and TRBJ2-3; D perhaps matches TRBD2 (6 bases). The CDR3 runs 15 residues. CDR1 LGHNA and CDR2 YNFKEQ come from the germline V gene. V was cut by 4 bases and J by 4 bases, with 15 bases left in between. The CDR3 nucleotides are TGTGCCAGCAGCCCTGGGGGGAGTGGCGCAGATACGCAGTATTTT. This translates into CASSPGGSGADTQYF.

The rearrangement joins TRBV5-1 to TRBJ1-4; 11 bases are shared with TRBD1. The germline V gene encodes CDR1 SGHRS and CDR2 YFSETQ. The CDR3 contains 17 residues. Trimming at V came to 4 bases and at J to 3 bases, leaving 8 bases not matched to a gene. CDR3 DNA: TGCGCCAGCAGCACCTTCGGGACAGGGGGATCTAATGAAAAACTGTTTTTT. This gives the protein CASSTFGTGGSNEKLFF.

V gene TRBV7-2 combines with J gene TRBJ1-2; TRBD1 aligns across 8 bases. The CDR3 consists of 15 residues. Unmatched junction bases numbered 8, after V lost 2 bases and J lost 6 bases. CDR1 and CDR2 from the germline V gene are SGHTA and FQGNSA. The CDR3 is CASSLPRGRENGYTF. The CDR3 DNA reads TGTGCCAGCAGCTTACCCAGGGGGCGTGAGAATGGCTACACCTTC.

This chain links TRBV4-2 with TRBJ2-1, with 14 bases lining up with TRBD2. J lost 0 bases, V lost 4 bases, and 8 bases had no gene match. The CDR3 is 19 residues long. Germline V lookup: CDR1 LGHNA, CDR2 YNFKEQ. The CDR3 sequence: CASSLAGTSGGVSYNEQFF. The CDR3 DNA reads TGTGCCAGCAGCCTAGCCGGGACTAGCGGGGGTGTCTCCTACAATGAGCAGTTCTTC.

The chain carries TRBV6-6 and TRBJ2-2; a weak D match, TRBD2 (5 bases). The CDR3 is 16 residues long. Per germline, CDR1 MNHNY and CDR2 SVGAGI (reference sequence). V shed 8 bases and J shed 7 bases, with 23 bases lying between them. The CDR3 nucleotides read TGTGCCAGCGTGGGAAACCCAAGAGGACGGGGCGGGGAGCTGTTTTTT. Residues: CASVGNPRGRGGELFF.

The gene calls are TRBV6-5 and TRBJ2-7; 7 bases map to TRBD1. This CDR3 region has 15 residues. Per the germline V gene, CDR1 is MNHEY and CDR2 is SVGAGI. V lost 7 bases and J lost 5; bases outside the gene matches: 14. CDR3 region: CASTSQETGTNEQYF. CDR3 in DNA: TGTGCCAGCACCTCACAGGAGACAGGGACGAACGAGCAGTACTTC.

The chain joins TRBV5-4 to TRBJ2-1, with TRBD2 identical over 8 bases. The CDR3 consists of 19 residues. Trimming cost V 1 base and J 0 bases; bases outside gene matches: 12. Germline values: CDR1 SGHNT, CDR2 YYREEE (reference sequence). The CDR3 DNA sequence: TGTGCCAGCAGCTTGAACCTCGGACTAGCTGGGAGCTCCTACAATGAGCAGTTCTTC. Translated, it gives CASSLNLGLAGSSYNEQFF. The full variable domain, in which reference TRBV5-4 and TRBJ2-1 provide the parts outside the CDR3, is ETGVTQSPTHLIKTRGQQVTLRCSSQSGHNTVSWYQQALGQGPQFIFQYYREEENGRGNFPPRFSGLQFPNYSSELNVNALELDDSALYLCASSLNLGLAGSSYNEQFFGPGTRLTVL.

V gene TRBV11-3 combines with J gene TRBJ2-5; TRBD1 matches 7 bases. This CDR3 comprises 14 residues. With 4 bases clipped from V and 4 bases from J, the junction kept 6 bases outside the gene matches. The V gene's germline CDR1 is SGHNT and CDR2 YENEEA. Here the CDR3 reads CASSYYRGRETQYF. The DNA for the CDR3 is TGTGCCAGCAGCTACTACAGGGGTAGAGAGACCCAGTACTTC.

This clone has a single count. The chain is built from TRBV7-7 and TRBJ1-6, with D possibly matching TRBD1 (6 bases). The CDR3 runs 19 residues. The germline V gene encodes CDR1 SSHAT and CDR2 FNYEAQ (reference sequence). V lost 0 bases and J lost 2, with 17 bases in between. The CDR3 coding sequence is TGTGCCAGCAGCTTAGCCCCCTCGGGCAGGGACACCTATAATTCACCCCTCCACTTT. This translates into CASSLAPSGRDTYNSPLHF.

The chain combines TRBV7-2 with TRBJ2-3, with 15 nucleotides matching TRBD2. V shed 5 bases and J 5 bases; nucleotides not matched to a gene: 11. Germline CDR1 and CDR2: SGHTA and FQGNSA. This CDR3 has 18 residues. The CDR3 nucleotides read TGTGCCAGCAGCCACAGGACGGGACTAGCGGGGGGTATAGATACGCAGTATTTT. It codes for CASSHRTGLAGGIDTQYF.

This clone was seen just once. This sequence joins TRBV5-6 and TRBJ2-1; D may be TRBD2 (7 bases). The CDR3 sequence is 14 residues long. The germline V gene encodes CDR1 SGHDT and CDR2 YYEEEE. V was cut by 2 bases and J by 6 bases, with 12 bases left in between. The CDR3 DNA reads TGTGCCAGCAGCTTCTTAGGGGGGGCCAATGAGCAGTTCTTC. Its translation is CASSFLGGANEQFF.

V gene TRBV29-1 combines with J gene TRBJ2-5; D unclear. V shed 4 bases and J shed 2 bases, with 14 bases lying between them. Germline CDR1 SQVTM, CDR2 ANQGSEA. This CDR3 is built from 14 residues. As DNA, the CDR3 is TGCAGCGTTGTACTTCTAAGAAGACAAGAGACCCAGTACTTC. It translates to CSVVLLRRQETQYF.

CDR3 bases: TGTGCCAGCAGCCCGCGGATCCGGGACAGGAAAACCAACACGGATACGCAGTATTTT. The encoded protein is CASSPRIRDRKTNTDTQYF. V and J are TRBV7-9 and TRBJ2-3, with 8 bases lining up with TRBD1. With 5 bases clipped from V and 6 bases from J, the junction kept 22 bases outside the gene matches. The CDR3 is 19 amino acids. CDR1 and CDR2 (germline): SEHNR, FQNEAQ (reference sequence).

This chain uses TRBV28 with TRBJ2-5; the D is unclear. The end of the DNA aligns better with TRBJ2-7, so the J call may be wrong. Germline CDR1 is MDHEN and CDR2 is SYDVKM. This CDR3 region has 12 residues. CDR3 sequence: CASQSGFYEQYF. CDR3 coding DNA: TGTGCCAGTCAGTCAGGTTTTTACGAGCAGTACTTC.

CDR3 region: CASSQEASGGATDTQYF. The CDR3 bases are TGTGCCAGCAGCCAAGAGGCTAGCGGGGGGGCCACAGATACGCAGTATTTT. This sequence joins TRBV4-2 and TRBJ2-3; 12 bases match TRBD2. Germline-derived CDR1 and CDR2 are LGHNA and YNFKEQ. J lost 2 bases, V lost 0 bases, and 3 bases had no gene match. The CDR3 totals 17 residues.

This clone appeared a few times. V gene TRBV18 combines with J gene TRBJ2-7, with D perhaps matching TRBD1 (6 bases). CDR3 length equals 15 residues. Germline V gene sequence: CDR1 KGHSH, CDR2 LQKENI. V lost 3 bases, J lost 6 bases, and 18 bases lay in between. This CDR3 is CASSPARTDESEQYF. CDR3 coding DNA: TGTGCCAGCTCACCCGCTAGGACAGACGAAAGCGAGCAGTACTTC.

V gene TRBV19 combines with J gene TRBJ1-2, with TRBD1 identical over 9 bases. The length of the CDR3 is 15 residues. Germline CDR1 is LNHDA and CDR2 is SQIVND (reference sequence). V trimming: 1 base; J trimming: 4 bases; junction bases outside the gene matches: 4. The CDR3 sequence is CASSIGTGGAYGYTF. CDR3 DNA: TGTGCCAGTAGTATAGGCACAGGGGGCGCCTATGGCTACACCTTC.

V and J are TRBV5-1 and TRBJ2-1; TRBD2 matches at 11 bases. Germline V CDR1 and CDR2: SGHRS, YFSETQ. Trimming took 0 bases from V and 9 from J; bases not matched to a gene: 2. The CDR3 runs to 14 residues. The DNA for the CDR3 is TGCGCCAGCAGCTTGGACCTAGCGGGAGGTGAGCAGTTCTTC. It specifies CASSLDLAGGEQFF. The complete variable domain, with remaining parts taken from reference TRBV5-1 and TRBJ2-1, reads KAGVTQTPRYLIKTRGQQVTLSCSPISGHRSVSWYQQTPGQGLQFLFEYFSETQRNKGNFPGRFSGRQFSNSRSEMNVSTLELGDSALYLCASSLDLAGGEQFFGPGTRLTVL.

This clone was detected a few times. The chain employs TRBV10-2 and TRBJ1-5; 9 bases map to TRBD1. Trimming took 5 bases from V and 0 from J; bases not matched to a gene: 8. The germline CDR1 and CDR2 sequences are WSHSY and SAAADI. This CDR3 contains 17 residues. CDR3 region: CASSWGQGDHSNQPQHF. The CDR3 DNA reads as TGCGCCAGCAGTTGGGGACAGGGCGATCATAGCAATCAGCCCCAGCATTTT.

The V gene is TRBV18, the J gene TRBJ1-4; weak D call: TRBD1 (5 bases). V gave up 2 bases and J gave up 8 bases, with 6 bases separating them. The CDR3 consists of 12 residues. Germline-derived CDR1 and CDR2 are KGHSH and LQKENI. This CDR3 reads CASSPRGEKLFF. The CDR3 DNA sequence: TGTGCCAGCTCACCAAGGGGAGAAAAACTGTTTTTT.